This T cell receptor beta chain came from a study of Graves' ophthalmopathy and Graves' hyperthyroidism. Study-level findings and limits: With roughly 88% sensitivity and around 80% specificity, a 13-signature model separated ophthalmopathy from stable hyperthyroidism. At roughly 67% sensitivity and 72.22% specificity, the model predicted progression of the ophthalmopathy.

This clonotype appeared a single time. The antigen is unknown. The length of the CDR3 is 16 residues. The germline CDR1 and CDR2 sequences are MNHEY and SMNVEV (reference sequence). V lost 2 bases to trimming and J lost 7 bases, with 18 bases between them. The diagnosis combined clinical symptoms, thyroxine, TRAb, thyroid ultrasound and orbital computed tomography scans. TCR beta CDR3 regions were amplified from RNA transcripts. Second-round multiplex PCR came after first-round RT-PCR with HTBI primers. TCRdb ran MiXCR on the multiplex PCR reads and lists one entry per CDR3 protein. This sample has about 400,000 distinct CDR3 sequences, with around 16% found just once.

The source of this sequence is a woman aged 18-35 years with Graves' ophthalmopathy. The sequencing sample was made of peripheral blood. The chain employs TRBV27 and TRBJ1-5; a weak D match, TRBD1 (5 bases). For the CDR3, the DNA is TGTGCCAGCAGTTTACCCCTCACTCATCGGGGCCAGCCCCAGCATTTT. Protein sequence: CASSLPLTHRGQPQHF.